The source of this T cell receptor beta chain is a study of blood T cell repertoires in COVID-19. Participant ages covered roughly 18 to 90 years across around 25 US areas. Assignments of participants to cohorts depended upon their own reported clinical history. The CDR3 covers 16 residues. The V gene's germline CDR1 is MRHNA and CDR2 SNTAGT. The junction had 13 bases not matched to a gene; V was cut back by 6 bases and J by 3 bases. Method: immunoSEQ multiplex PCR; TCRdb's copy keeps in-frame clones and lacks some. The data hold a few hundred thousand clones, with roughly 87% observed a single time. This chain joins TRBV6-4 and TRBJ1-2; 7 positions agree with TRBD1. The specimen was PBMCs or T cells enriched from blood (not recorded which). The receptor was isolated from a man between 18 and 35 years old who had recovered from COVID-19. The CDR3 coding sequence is TGTGCCAGCAGAGTCGCAGGGGGAGGCGGTGACTATGGCTACACCTTC. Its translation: CASRVAGGGGDYGYTF.